Below, one T cell receptor (beta chain) is given with its context. This sample was taken from a study of blood T cell repertoires in COVID-19. Study-wide background: Acute and convalescent COVID-19 samples came from the United States, Italy and Spain. T cells, B-cell-depleted T cells, or PBMCs supplied cDNA or gDNA.

This CDR3 contains 13 residues. Germline V gene data show CDR1 as MRHNA and CDR2 as SNTAGT. V lost 5 bases to trimming and J lost 4 bases, with 11 bases between them. Seattle-derived patients entered the study during active infection and were followed longitudinally. In the original analysis: Nucleated cell number was recorded as an estimate derived from reference gene primer amplification. Using immunoSEQ multiplex PCR, the repertoire was profiled, and TCRdb retains in-frame clones only, with some absent. Clone size and V and J calls were adopted from that table, with D and trimming inferred from the DNA. The profile shows about 150,000 clones, around 83% of them singletons.

The chain has TRBV6-4 and TRBJ1-1; a weak D match, TRBD1 (5 bases). Material for sequencing was peripheral blood. The clonotype comes from a woman aged 55-75 years with COVID-19, enrolled during active disease. The CDR3 region is CASSKGLGTEAFF. CDR3 nucleotides: TGTGCCAGCAGTAAGGGGCTGGGCACTGAAGCTTTCTTT.